One sample yielded the 15 T cell receptor beta chains listed below, sequenced in a study of cytomegalovirus exposure and HLA in healthy donors. Primers for the PCR totalled 60 Vbeta and 13 Jbeta. Clones were sequenced by immunoSEQ multiplex PCR, and TCRdb holds only the in-frame ones, with some missing. The profile shows about 180,000 clones, approximately 88% of them singletons. The sample comprised PBMCs. The receptors were sampled from a boy aged 2-15 years in good health and CMV-seronegative.

The rearrangement uses TRBV9 and TRBJ2-3, with 7 bases that match TRBD2. The V gene's germline CDR1 is SGDLS and CDR2 YYNGEE. The CDR3 has 14 amino acids. J was trimmed by 0 bases and V by 5 bases; bases with no gene match: 3. The CDR3 bases are TGTGCCAGCAGTCGTAGCGGGAGCACAGATACGCAGTATTTT. Translation: CASSRSGSTDTQYF.

V gene TRBV6-1 combines with J gene TRBJ1-1, with D perhaps matching TRBD1 (5 bases). Germline-derived CDR1 and CDR2 are MNHNS and SASEGT. The CDR3 loop spans 15 amino acids. V lost 5 bases and J lost 10, with 23 bases in between. The CDR3 sequence is CASSLNQGSAGGAFF. The CDR3 nucleotides are TGTGCCAGCAGTTTAAATCAGGGATCCGCGGGGGGAGCTTTCTTT.

The chain couples TRBV2 to TRBJ2-1, with 10 bases lining up with TRBD1. CDR1 and CDR2 from the germline V gene are SNHLY and FYNNEI. The CDR3 totals 18 residues. V lost 8 bases, J lost 0 bases, and 13 bases stayed unmatched. Written as DNA, the CDR3 is TGTGCCAGCCCAGGACAGGGGGGGTGGTACCGCTCCTACAATGAGCAGTTCTTC. It yields the protein CASPGQGGWYRSYNEQFF.

This clone was seen more than once but under ten times. The chain combines TRBV5-1 with TRBJ2-1, with D perhaps TRBD1 (6 bases). This CDR3 is built from 13 residues. Trimming cost V 3 bases and J 8 bases, with 12 bases left between them. Germline lookup yields CDR1 SGHRS and CDR2 YFSETQ. The CDR3 nucleotides are TGCGCCAGCAGCTCGACAGGAGGCGATGAGCAGTTCTTC. Residues: CASSSTGGDEQFF.

This clone was recorded only once. The chain employs TRBV5-1 and TRBJ2-1; TRBD1 matches at 7 bases. J lost 9 bases, V lost 3 bases, and 3 bases had no gene match. The CDR3 sequence is 12 residues long. Germline CDR1 SGHRS, CDR2 YFSETQ. This CDR3 is CASSSGTVEQFF. CDR3 DNA: TGCGCCAGCAGCTCGGGGACAGTTGAGCAGTTCTTC.

This clone was counted between two and nine times. The CDR3 protein is CASSLAPRTSPPEQYF. In DNA, the CDR3 is TGTGCCAGCAGCTTAGCGCCAAGGACTAGCCCTCCCGAGCAGTACTTC. The chain has TRBV7-9 and TRBJ2-5; 8 nucleotides match TRBD2. The J call is doubtful: the DNA matches TRBJ2-7 better. Germline lookup yields CDR1 SEHNR and CDR2 FQNEAQ (reference sequence). The CDR3 totals 16 residues.

The chain uses TRBV19 and TRBJ2-2; 7 bases fit TRBD1. This CDR3 comprises 16 residues. Germline assignment: CDR1 LNHDA and CDR2 SQIVND (reference sequence). J was trimmed by 2 bases and V by 5 bases; bases with no gene match: 8. The CDR3 DNA sequence: TGTGCCAGTAGTGCCACCGGGACAGTCAACACCGGGGAGCTGTTTTTT. As protein: CASSATGTVNTGELFF.

The chain couples TRBV7-9 to TRBJ2-7; D unresolved. Germline CDR1 reads SEHNR; CDR2 reads FQNEAQ (reference sequence). The CDR3 is made up of 16 amino acids. V lost 5 bases and J 2 bases, leaving 19 bases between the germline ends. The CDR3 sequence: CASSRSLKEVPYEQYF. In DNA, the CDR3 is TGTGCCAGCAGCCGATCCCTAAAAGAGGTCCCCTACGAGCAGTACTTC.

The V call is TRBV11-3, the J call TRBJ1-4, with D unclear. The CDR3 is 16 amino acids. CDR1 is SGHNT and CDR2 is YENEEA in the germline V gene. The ends were cut back, 5 bases at V and 3 bases at J, with 16 bases in the middle. The chain's CDR3 is CASSETRGEANEKLFF. For the CDR3, the DNA is TGTGCCAGCAGCGAGACCCGTGGGGAGGCTAATGAAAAACTGTTTTTT.

The chain employs TRBV29-1 and TRBJ2-7, with D perhaps matching TRBD2 (6 bases). V lost 7 bases and J 0 bases, leaving 13 bases between the germline ends. Germline V gene data show CDR1 as SQVTM and CDR2 as ANQGSEA. The CDR3 runs 13 residues. CDR3: CSAGTSSSYEQYF. CDR3 DNA sequence: TGCAGCGCCGGGACTTCGAGCTCCTACGAGCAGTACTTC.

The chain links TRBV28 to TRBJ2-5; 10 nucleotides match TRBD2. With 4 bases clipped from V and 2 bases from J, the junction kept 4 bases outside the gene matches. The CDR3 extends over 15 amino acids. CDR1 is MDHEN and CDR2 is SYDVKM in the germline V gene. CDR3 sequence reads: CASSSQRGGQETQYF. For the CDR3, the DNA is TGTGCCAGCAGTTCCCAGCGGGGGGGTCAAGAGACCCAGTACTTC.

This chain links TRBV7-2 with TRBJ2-5; 10 bases map to TRBD2. Germline V gene lookup returns CDR1 SGHTA and CDR2 FQGNSA. The CDR3 loop spans 15 amino acids. V dropped 6 bases and J dropped 5; count of bases not matched to a gene: 9. The CDR3 DNA follows: TGTGCCAGCAGAGGAGCGGGAGGGTTGGAGGAGACCCAGTACTTC. Translation gives CASRGAGGLEETQYF.

The V call is TRBV6-1, the J call TRBJ2-5, with D maybe TRBD2 (6 bases). CDR1 is MNHNS and CDR2 is SASEGT in the germline V gene. The CDR3 length is 11 residues. Trimming removed 6 bases at V and 5 bases at J, with 7 bases between. The CDR3 reads CASRSGETQYF. The CDR3 bases are TGTGCCAGCAGGAGCGGGGAGACCCAGTACTTC.

This chain connects TRBV7-9 to TRBJ2-7, with a possible D match to TRBD1 (7 bases). The CDR3 has 13 amino acids. Germline-derived CDR1 and CDR2 are SEHNR and FQNEAQ (reference sequence). Trimming removed 5 bases at V and 2 bases at J, with 10 bases between. The CDR3 sequence: CASSDREAYEQYF. CDR3 coding DNA: TGTGCCAGCAGCGACAGGGAGGCCTACGAGCAGTACTTC.

V is TRBV30 and J is TRBJ1-5; D is undetermined. Looked up from germline, CDR1 is GTSNPN and CDR2 is SVGIG (reference sequence). The V and J ends lost 5 bases and 0 bases respectively, with 11 bases between them. The CDR3 contains 14 residues. CDR3 region: CAWLWRVSNQPQHF. The CDR3 DNA is TGTGCCTGGTTGTGGAGGGTTAGCAATCAGCCCCAGCATTTT.